The 8 T cell receptor beta chains below all came from one sample that was sequenced in a study of T cell responses to AZD1222 COVID-19 vaccine. Assay used: immunoSEQ multiplex PCR; TCRdb lists only in-frame clones, some missing. The table includes around 200,000 clones, 93% detected once. The source material was peripheral blood, sampled on day 0 of AZD1222 vaccination. The receptors here all came from an adult in good health.

This sequence joins TRBV5-6 and TRBJ2-1; D gene unclear. CDR3 length equals 13 residues. V lost 0 bases and J lost 7, with 8 bases in between. Germline V lookup: CDR1 SGHDT, CDR2 YYEEEE. The CDR3, as DNA: TGTGCCAGCAGCTTGGGTGCAATAAATGAGCAGTTCTTC. It yields the protein CASSLGAINEQFF. The full variable domain, in which reference TRBV5-6 and TRBJ2-1 provide the parts outside the CDR3, is DAGVTQSPTHLIKTRGQQVTLRCSPKSGHDTVSWYQQALGQGPQFIFQYYEEEERQRGNFPDRFSGHQFPNYSSELNVNALLLGDSALYLCASSLGAINEQFFGPGTRLTVL.

This sequence joins TRBV25-1 and TRBJ2-1; D not resolved. This CDR3 spans 14 amino acids. Germline V gives CDR1 MGHDK, CDR2 SYGVNS. Trimming cost V 1 base and J 4 bases, with 8 bases left between them. The CDR3 DNA is TGTGCCAGCAGTGAATCGGGTCTATACAATGAGCAGTTCTTC. This translates into CASSESGLYNEQFF.

The chain carries TRBV30 and TRBJ2-1, with 7 bases lining up with TRBD2. This CDR3 comprises 16 residues. V dropped 1 base and J dropped 4; count of bases not matched to a gene: 10. Germline CDR1 and CDR2: GTSNPN and SVGIG (reference sequence). In nucleotides, the CDR3 is TGTGCCTGGAGTGCCCTATGGGCGGGAGCATACAATGAGCAGTTCTTC. Translated, it gives CAWSALWAGAYNEQFF.

The genes are TRBV7-9 and TRBJ2-5; TRBD2 agrees at 7 bases. Germline V CDR1 and CDR2: SEHNR, FQNEAQ (reference sequence). After removal of 1 base from V and 4 bases from J, the junction contained 6 bases not matched to a gene. CDR3 length: 15 residues. This CDR3 is CASSLGSGRGETQYF. The DNA for the CDR3 is TGTGCCAGCAGCTTAGGTTCAGGGAGGGGAGAGACCCAGTACTTC.

The rearrangement uses TRBV6-1 and TRBJ1-2; D is perhaps TRBD1 (6 bases). The CDR3 runs 14 residues. Trimming stripped 5 bases from V and 7 bases from J, with 17 bases between. Germline lookup yields CDR1 MNHNS and CDR2 SASEGT. CDR3 in amino acids: CASSPNRAWGGYTF. CDR3 in DNA: TGTGCCAGCAGTCCAAACAGGGCCTGGGGTGGCTACACCTTC.

This sequence joins TRBV6-4 and TRBJ2-1; 13 bases are a match to TRBD2. The CDR3 contains 17 residues. Germline loops: CDR1 MRHNA, CDR2 SNTAGT. Losses at the gene ends were 2 bases for V and 8 bases for J; bases not matched to a gene: 9. The CDR3 is CASSDTSGGVSLDEQFF. The DNA for the CDR3 is TGTGCCAGCAGTGACACTAGCGGGGGGGTAAGCCTGGATGAGCAGTTCTTC.

V usage is TRBV5-1 and J usage is TRBJ2-6; D gene unclear. Germline CDR1 and CDR2: SGHRS and YFSETQ. The CDR3 runs 17 residues. V was cut by 5 bases and J by 0 bases, with 15 bases left in between. The CDR3 DNA reads as TGCGCCAGCAGTTTATCCCCGAGTTCCTCTGGGGCCAACGTCCTGACTTTC. It specifies CASSLSPSSSGANVLTF.

The chain is built from TRBV18 and TRBJ1-3, with a weak D call TRBD1 (5 bases). CDR1 KGHSH and CDR2 LQKENI come from the germline V gene. V shed 5 bases and J shed 0 bases, with 14 bases lying between them. CDR3 length equals 16 residues. In nucleotides, the CDR3 is TGTGCCAGCTCATCTCAACAGGAGTCCTCTGGAAACACCATATATTTT. Translation: CASSSQQESSGNTIYF.